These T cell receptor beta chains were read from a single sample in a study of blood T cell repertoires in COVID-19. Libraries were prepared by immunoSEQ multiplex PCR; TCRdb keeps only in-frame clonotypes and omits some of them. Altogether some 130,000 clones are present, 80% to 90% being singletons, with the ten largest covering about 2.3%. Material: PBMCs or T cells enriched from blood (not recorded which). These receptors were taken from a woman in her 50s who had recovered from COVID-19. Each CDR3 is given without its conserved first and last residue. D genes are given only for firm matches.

CDR3: ASSQAHRNTGELF; J: TRBJ2-2; length: 13; V: TRBV4-1; D: NA
CDR3: ASSLVWTTKPWEQY; J: TRBJ2-7; length: 14; V: TRBV11-3; D: NA
CDR3: SVRGGSFGNEQF; J: TRBJ2-1; length: 12; V: TRBV29-1; D: TRBD2
CDR3: ASKVTGGNIQY; J: TRBJ2-4; length: 11; V: TRBV27; D: NA
CDR3: ASGQGTLSSTDTQY; J: TRBJ2-3; length: 14; V: TRBV12-5; D: NA
CDR3: ASSHRPQEDTQY; J: TRBJ2-3; length: 12; V: TRBV5-5; D: NA
CDR3: AISEQGAEEQY; J: TRBJ2-7; length: 11; V: TRBV10-3; D: TRBD1
CDR3: ASSLSVGPKRRYEQY; J: TRBJ2-7; length: 15; V: TRBV7-9; D: NA
CDR3: ASSTGGSETEAF; J: TRBJ1-1; length: 12; V: TRBV19; D: TRBD1
CDR3: ASSPLAPGGYT; J: TRBJ1-2; length: 11; V: TRBV3-1/TRBV3-2; D: NA
CDR3: ASSVGSRSGPQH; J: TRBJ1-5; length: 12; V: TRBV9; D: NA
CDR3: ASSLALPRAGNTIY; J: TRBJ1-3; length: 14; V: TRBV5-1; D: NA
CDR3: ASSQGGLAGGSGETQY; J: TRBJ2-5; length: 16; V: TRBV4-1; D: TRBD2
CDR3: ASSYSGQGRHYGYT; J: TRBJ1-2; length: 14; V: TRBV6-5; D: NA
CDR3: ASIPWGRRNNTGELF; J: TRBJ2-2; length: 15; V: TRBV19; D: NA
CDR3: ASSILAGKSYEQY; J: TRBJ2-7; length: 13; V: TRBV19; D: TRBD2
CDR3: ASSIQGAGNEQF; J: TRBJ2-1; length: 12; V: TRBV19; D: TRBD1
CDR3: ASRSGTGLSYEQY; J: TRBJ2-7; length: 13; V: TRBV27; D: TRBD1
CDR3: ASSQGETQY; J: TRBJ2-5; length: 9; V: TRBV10-1; D: NA
CDR3: ASTPGTKSTDTQY; J: TRBJ2-3; length: 13; V: TRBV9; D: NA
CDR3: ASSSPLSPYEQY; J: TRBJ2-7; length: 12; V: TRBV19; D: NA
CDR3: ASKPASSGANVLT; J: TRBJ2-6; length: 13; V: TRBV6-5; D: NA
CDR3: ASSYSVRPGTGELF; J: TRBJ2-2; length: 14; V: TRBV6-5; D: NA
CDR3: ASSLDSGSPYEQY; J: TRBJ2-7; length: 13; V: TRBV11-2; D: NA
CDR3: ASSGGAQEQY; J: TRBJ2-7; length: 10; V: TRBV2; D: TRBD2
CDR3: ASSGTASYEQY; J: TRBJ2-7; length: 11; V: TRBV2; D: NA
CDR3: ASSLESPPAEAF; J: TRBJ1-1; length: 12; V: TRBV5-1; D: NA
CDR3: ALRKQGVGSPLH; J: TRBJ1-6; length: 12; V: TRBV30; D: TRBD1
CDR3: ASSLAGSLGEQF; J: TRBJ2-1; length: 12; V: TRBV5-4; D: TRBD2
CDR3: ASRGLAGVMNTGELF; J: TRBJ2-2; length: 15; V: TRBV2; D: TRBD2
CDR3: ASSLQGGTDTQY; J: TRBJ2-3; length: 12; V: TRBV7-9; D: TRBD1
CDR3: ASSPTVTGNTIY; J: TRBJ1-3; length: 12; V: TRBV18; D: NA
CDR3: ATSRVVQGLSSGNTIY; J: TRBJ1-3; length: 16; V: TRBV15; D: NA
CDR3: ASSSGTGELF; J: TRBJ2-2; length: 10; V: TRBV9; D: NA
CDR3: ASSGGQGGAYEQY; J: TRBJ2-7; length: 13; V: TRBV10-1; D: TRBD1
CDR3: ASRAPGVNTEAF; J: TRBJ1-1; length: 12; V: TRBV28; D: NA
CDR3: SVEGTGAHEQY; J: TRBJ2-7; length: 11; V: TRBV29-1; D: TRBD1
CDR3: ASRGGWTEAF; J: TRBJ1-1; length: 10; V: TRBV19; D: NA
CDR3: ASSLEAQADTQY; J: TRBJ2-3; length: 12; V: TRBV5-1; D: NA
CDR3: ASFGGYTDTQY; J: TRBJ2-3; length: 11; V: TRBV25-1; D: NA
CDR3: ASSSQGADGNTIY; J: TRBJ1-3; length: 13; V: TRBV7-3; D: TRBD1
CDR3: ASSLADRGREGYT; J: TRBJ1-2; length: 13; V: TRBV5-4; D: TRBD1
CDR3: ASSSRGGYTDTQY; J: TRBJ2-3; length: 13; V: TRBV7-9; D: TRBD2
CDR3: ASSTGTGAYEQY; J: TRBJ2-7; length: 12; V: TRBV14; D: TRBD1
CDR3: SVQRAEGYT; J: TRBJ1-2; length: 9; V: TRBV29-1; D: NA
CDR3: ASSSGTEAF; J: TRBJ1-1; length: 9; V: TRBV19; D: NA
CDR3: ASSTLAGGQYEQY; J: TRBJ2-7; length: 13; V: TRBV19; D: TRBD2
CDR3: SGGRGSHEQY; J: TRBJ2-7; length: 10; V: TRBV29-1; D: TRBD1
CDR3: ASSLVGGRSTDTQY; J: TRBJ2-3; length: 14; V: TRBV7-2; D: NA
CDR3: SVAPGSSTDTQY; J: TRBJ2-3; length: 12; V: TRBV29-1; D: NA
CDR3: ASSSSSGNTIY; J: TRBJ1-3; length: 11; V: TRBV12-3/TRBV12-4; D: NA
CDR3: ASREGLYTEAF; J: TRBJ1-1; length: 11; V: TRBV6-5; D: NA
CDR3: ASSLLGTGGLAWTEAF; J: TRBJ1-1; length: 16; V: TRBV5-1; D: TRBD1
CDR3: ASSYLGGHSPLH; J: TRBJ1-6; length: 12; V: TRBV6-5; D: NA
CDR3: ATSGDYGYT; J: TRBJ1-2; length: 9; V: TRBV5-4; D: NA
CDR3: AWDRGFSGYT; J: TRBJ1-2; length: 10; V: TRBV30; D: TRBD1
CDR3: ASSQDVGASGNTIY; J: TRBJ1-3; length: 14; V: TRBV4-1; D: NA
CDR3: ASSEFKRGLADTQY; J: TRBJ2-3; length: 14; V: TRBV2; D: TRBD1
CDR3: AISGVRGNEQF; J: TRBJ2-1; length: 11; V: TRBV10-3; D: NA
CDR3: ASGLYNQPQH; J: TRBJ1-5; length: 10; V: TRBV3-1/TRBV3-2; D: NA